This T cell receptor (beta chain) was recorded in a study of blood T cell repertoires in COVID-19. Looking at the study overall: Samples of COVID-19 (acute and convalescent) were obtained from the United States, Italy and Spain. In each case, the material was cDNA or gDNA derived from T cells, B-cell-depleted T cells, or PBMCs.

This clone was observed a handful of times. Sequencing was performed with immunoSEQ multiplex PCR; in TCRdb, only in-frame clones are kept and a portion is missing. The table includes tens of thousands of clones, about 76% detected once. Germline V gene sequence: CDR1 MDHEN, CDR2 SYDVKM. The CDR3 consists of 15 residues. With 4 bases clipped from V and 3 bases from J, the junction kept 5 bases outside the gene matches. The V call is TRBV28, the J call TRBJ1-5; 8 positions agree with TRBD1. The source is a man aged 80 or over with active or convalescent COVID-19. The sequenced material came from peripheral blood. In nucleotides, the CDR3 is TGTGCCAGCAGTTCCGGACAGGGCTACAATCAGCCCCAGCATTTT. Translated: CASSSGQGYNQPQHF.